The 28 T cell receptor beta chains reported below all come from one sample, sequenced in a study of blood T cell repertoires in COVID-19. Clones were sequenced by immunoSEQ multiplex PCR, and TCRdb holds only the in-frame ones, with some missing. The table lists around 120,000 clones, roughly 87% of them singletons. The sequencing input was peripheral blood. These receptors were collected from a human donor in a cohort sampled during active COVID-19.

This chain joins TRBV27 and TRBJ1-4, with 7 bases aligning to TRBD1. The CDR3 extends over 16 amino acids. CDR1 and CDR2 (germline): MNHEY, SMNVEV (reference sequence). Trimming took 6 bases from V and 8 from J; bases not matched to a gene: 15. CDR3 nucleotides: TGTGCCAGCAGGTCCCAGGGGGATGAAAATCGCGAAAAACTGTTTTTT. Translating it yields CASRSQGDENREKLFF.

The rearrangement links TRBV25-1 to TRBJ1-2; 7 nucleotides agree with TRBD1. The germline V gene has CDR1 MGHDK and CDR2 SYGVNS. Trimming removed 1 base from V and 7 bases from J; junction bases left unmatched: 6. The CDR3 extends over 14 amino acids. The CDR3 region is CASSESVTGVGYTF. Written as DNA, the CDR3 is TGTGCCAGCAGTGAATCGGTTACAGGGGTTGGCTACACCTTC.

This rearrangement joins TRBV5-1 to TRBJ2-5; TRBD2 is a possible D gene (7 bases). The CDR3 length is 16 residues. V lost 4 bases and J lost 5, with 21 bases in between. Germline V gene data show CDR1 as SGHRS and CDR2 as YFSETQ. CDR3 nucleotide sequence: TGCGCCAGCAGCGGGGGGGCCTCACTCACGGGGGAGACCCAGTACTTC. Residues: CASSGGASLTGETQYF.

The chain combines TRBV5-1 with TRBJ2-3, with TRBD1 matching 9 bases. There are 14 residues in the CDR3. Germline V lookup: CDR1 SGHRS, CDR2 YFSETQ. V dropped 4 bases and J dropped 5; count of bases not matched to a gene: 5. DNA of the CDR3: TGCGCCAGCAGCCGGGACAGGGCAGGAGATACGCAGTATTTT. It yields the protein CASSRDRAGDTQYF.

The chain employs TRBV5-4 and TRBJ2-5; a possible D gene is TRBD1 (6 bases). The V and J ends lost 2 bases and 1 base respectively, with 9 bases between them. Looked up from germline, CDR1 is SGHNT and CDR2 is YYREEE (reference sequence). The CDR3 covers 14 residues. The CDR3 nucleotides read TGTGCCAGCAGCTTACGGACAGCCCAAGAGACCCAGTACTTC. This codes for CASSLRTAQETQYF.

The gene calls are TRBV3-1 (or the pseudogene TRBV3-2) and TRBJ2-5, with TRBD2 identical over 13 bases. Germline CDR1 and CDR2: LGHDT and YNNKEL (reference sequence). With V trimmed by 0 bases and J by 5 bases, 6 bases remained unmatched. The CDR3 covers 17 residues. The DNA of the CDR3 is TGTGCCAGCAGCCAAGAGGGACTAGCGGGAAAATGGGAGACCCAGTACTTC. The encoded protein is CASSQEGLAGKWETQYF.

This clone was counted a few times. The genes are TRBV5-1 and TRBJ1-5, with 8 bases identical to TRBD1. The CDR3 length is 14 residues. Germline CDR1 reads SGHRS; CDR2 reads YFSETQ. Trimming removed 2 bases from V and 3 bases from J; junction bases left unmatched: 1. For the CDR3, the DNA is TGCGCCAGCAGCTTACAGGGGGACAATCAGCCCCAGCATTTT. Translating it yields CASSLQGDNQPQHF.

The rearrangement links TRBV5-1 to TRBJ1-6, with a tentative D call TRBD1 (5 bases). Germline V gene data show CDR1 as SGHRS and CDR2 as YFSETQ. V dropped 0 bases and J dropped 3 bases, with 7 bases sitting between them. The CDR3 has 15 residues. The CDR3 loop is CASSLDGGYNSPLHF. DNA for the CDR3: TGCGCCAGCAGCTTGGACGGGGGCTATAATTCACCCCTCCACTTT.

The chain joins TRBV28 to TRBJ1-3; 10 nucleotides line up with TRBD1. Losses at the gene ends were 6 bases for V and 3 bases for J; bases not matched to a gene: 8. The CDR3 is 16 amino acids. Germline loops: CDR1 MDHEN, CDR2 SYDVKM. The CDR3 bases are TGTGCCAGCAGCTATCGACAGGGGGCTAATGGAAACACCATATATTTT. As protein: CASSYRQGANGNTIYF. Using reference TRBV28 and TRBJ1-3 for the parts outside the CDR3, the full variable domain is DVKVTQSSRYLVKRTGEKVFLECVQDMDHENMFWYRQDPGLGLRLIYFSYDVKMKEKGDIPEGYSVSREKKERFSLILESASTNQTSMYLCASSYRQGANGNTIYFGEGSWLTVV.

The CDR3 sequence: CASSYGRGADYGYTF. The CDR3 coding sequence is TGTGCCAGCAGTTACGGCAGGGGCGCGGACTATGGCTACACCTTC. The chain carries TRBV6-5 and TRBJ1-2; TRBD1 is a possible D gene (6 bases). This CDR3 is built from 15 residues. Trimming removed 2 bases at V and 3 bases at J, with 13 bases between. CDR1 MNHEY and CDR2 SVGAGI come from the germline V gene.

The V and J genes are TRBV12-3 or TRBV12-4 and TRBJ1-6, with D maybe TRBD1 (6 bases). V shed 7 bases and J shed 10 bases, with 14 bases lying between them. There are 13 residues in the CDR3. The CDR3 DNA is TGTGCCAGCAATTCCCAGGGGTTGTCACCCCTCCACTTT. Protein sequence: CASNSQGLSPLHF.

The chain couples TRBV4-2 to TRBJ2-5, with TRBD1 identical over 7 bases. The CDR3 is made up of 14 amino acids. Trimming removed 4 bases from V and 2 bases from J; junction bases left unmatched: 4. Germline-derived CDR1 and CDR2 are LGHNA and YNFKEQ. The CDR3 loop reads CASSRTGEQETQYF. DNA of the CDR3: TGTGCCAGCAGCCGCACAGGGGAACAAGAGACCCAGTACTTC.

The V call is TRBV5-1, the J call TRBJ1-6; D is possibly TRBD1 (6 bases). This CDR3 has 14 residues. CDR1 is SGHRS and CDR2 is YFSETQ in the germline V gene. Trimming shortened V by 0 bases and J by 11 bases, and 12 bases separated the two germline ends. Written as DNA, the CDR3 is TGCGCCAGCAGCTTGGGCAGGGGACAAGCACCCCTCCACTTT. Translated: CASSLGRGQAPLHF.

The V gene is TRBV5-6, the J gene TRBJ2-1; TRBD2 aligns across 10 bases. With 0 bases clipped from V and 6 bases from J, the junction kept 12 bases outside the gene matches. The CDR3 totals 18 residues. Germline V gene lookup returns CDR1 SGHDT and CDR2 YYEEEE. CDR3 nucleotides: TGTGCCAGCAGCTTGGGACGGCTAGCGGGAGTAAAAGGCAATGAGCAGTTCTTC. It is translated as CASSLGRLAGVKGNEQFF. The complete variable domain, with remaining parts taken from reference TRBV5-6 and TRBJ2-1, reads DAGVTQSPTHLIKTRGQQVTLRCSPKSGHDTVSWYQQALGQGPQFIFQYYEEEERQRGNFPDRFSGHQFPNYSSELNVNALLLGDSALYLCASSLGRLAGVKGNEQFFGPGTRLTVL.

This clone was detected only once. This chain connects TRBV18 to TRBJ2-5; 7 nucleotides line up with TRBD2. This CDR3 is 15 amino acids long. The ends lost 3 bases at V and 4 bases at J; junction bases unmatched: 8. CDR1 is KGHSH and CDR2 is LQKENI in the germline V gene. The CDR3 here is CASSPASREVETQYF. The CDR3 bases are TGTGCCAGCTCACCGGCTAGTCGGGAGGTAGAGACCCAGTACTTC.

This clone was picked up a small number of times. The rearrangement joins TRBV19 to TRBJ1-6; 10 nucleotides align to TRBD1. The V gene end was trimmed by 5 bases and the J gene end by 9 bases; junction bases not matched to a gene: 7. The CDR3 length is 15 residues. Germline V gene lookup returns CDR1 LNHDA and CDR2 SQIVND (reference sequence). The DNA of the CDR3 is TGTGCCAGTAGTCCTCGACAGGGGGCTCGTTCACCCCTCCACTTT. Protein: CASSPRQGARSPLHF.

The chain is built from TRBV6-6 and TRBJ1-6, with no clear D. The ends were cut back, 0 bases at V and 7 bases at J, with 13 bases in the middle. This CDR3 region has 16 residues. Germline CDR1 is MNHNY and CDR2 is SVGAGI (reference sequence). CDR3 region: CASSYSTSGPNSPLHF. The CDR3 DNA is TGTGCCAGCAGTTACTCGACTAGCGGACCCAATTCACCCCTCCACTTT.

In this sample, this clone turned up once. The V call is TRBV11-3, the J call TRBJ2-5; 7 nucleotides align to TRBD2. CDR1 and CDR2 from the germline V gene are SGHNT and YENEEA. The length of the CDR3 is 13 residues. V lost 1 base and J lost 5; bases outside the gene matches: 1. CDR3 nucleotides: TGTGCCAGCAGCTTAGGGGGAGGGGAGACCCAGTACTTC. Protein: CASSLGGGETQYF.

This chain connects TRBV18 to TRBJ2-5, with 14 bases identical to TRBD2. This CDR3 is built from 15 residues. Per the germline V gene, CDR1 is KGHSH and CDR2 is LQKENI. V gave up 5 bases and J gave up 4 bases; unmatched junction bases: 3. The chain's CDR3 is CASSSGLAGVETQYF. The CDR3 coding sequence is TGTGCCAGCTCATCGGGACTAGCGGGGGTAGAGACCCAGTACTTC.

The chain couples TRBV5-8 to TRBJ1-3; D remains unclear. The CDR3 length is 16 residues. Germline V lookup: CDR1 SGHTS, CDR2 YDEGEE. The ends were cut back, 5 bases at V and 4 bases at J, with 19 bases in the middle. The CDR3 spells CASSQIPSFGGNTIYF. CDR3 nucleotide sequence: TGTGCCAGCAGTCAAATCCCCTCTTTCGGGGGAAACACCATATATTTT.

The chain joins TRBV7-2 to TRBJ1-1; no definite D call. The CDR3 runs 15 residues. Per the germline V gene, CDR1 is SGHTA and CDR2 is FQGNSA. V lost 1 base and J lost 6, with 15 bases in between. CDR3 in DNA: TGTGCCAGCAGCTTAGAACCGGGTGGTATCGCTGAAGCTTTCTTT. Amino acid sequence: CASSLEPGGIAEAFF. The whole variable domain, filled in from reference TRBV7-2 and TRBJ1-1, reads GAGVSQSPSNKVTEKGKDVELRCDPISGHTALYWYRQSLGQGLEFLIYFQGNSAPDKSGLPSDRFSAERTGGSVSTLTIQRTQQEDSAVYLCASSLEPGGIAEAFFGQGTRLTVV.

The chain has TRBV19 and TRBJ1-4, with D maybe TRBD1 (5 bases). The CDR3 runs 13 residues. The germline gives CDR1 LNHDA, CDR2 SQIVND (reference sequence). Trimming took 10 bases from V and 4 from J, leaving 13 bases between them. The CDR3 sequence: CATSRQGNEKLFF. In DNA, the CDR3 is TGTGCCACCTCACGGCAGGGTAATGAAAAACTGTTTTTT.

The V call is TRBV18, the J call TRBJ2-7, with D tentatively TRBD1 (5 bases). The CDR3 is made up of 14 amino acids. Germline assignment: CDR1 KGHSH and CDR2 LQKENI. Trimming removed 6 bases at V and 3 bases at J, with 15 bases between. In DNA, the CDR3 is TGTGCCAGCTCCCAGAAGACAGTCTTCTACGAGCAGTACTTC. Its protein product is CASSQKTVFYEQYF.

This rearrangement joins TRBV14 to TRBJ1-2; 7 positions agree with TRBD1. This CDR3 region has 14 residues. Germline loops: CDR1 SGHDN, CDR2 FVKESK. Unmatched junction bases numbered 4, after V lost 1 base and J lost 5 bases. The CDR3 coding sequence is TGTGCCAGCAGCCAAGGTCGGACAGGTTATGGCTACACCTTC. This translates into CASSQGRTGYGYTF. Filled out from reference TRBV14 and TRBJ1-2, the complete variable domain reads EAGVTQFPSHSVIEKGQTVTLRCDPISGHDNLYWYRRVMGKEIKFLLHFVKESKQDESGMPNNRFLAERTGGTYSTLKVQPAELEDSGVYFCASSQGRTGYGYTFGSGTRLTVV.

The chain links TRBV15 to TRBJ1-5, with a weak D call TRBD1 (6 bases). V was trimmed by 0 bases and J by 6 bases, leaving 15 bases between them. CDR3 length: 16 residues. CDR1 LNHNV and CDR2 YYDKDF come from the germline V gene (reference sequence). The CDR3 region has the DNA TGTGCCACCAGCAGAGATAGGGGGGGGGCTGGTCAGCCCCAGCATTTT. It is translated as CATSRDRGGAGQPQHF.

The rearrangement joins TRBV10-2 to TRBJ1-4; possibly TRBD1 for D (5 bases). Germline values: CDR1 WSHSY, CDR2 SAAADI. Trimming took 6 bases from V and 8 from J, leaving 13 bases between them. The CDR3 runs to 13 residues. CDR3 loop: CASRKGREEKLFF. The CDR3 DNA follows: TGCGCCAGCAGAAAGGGGAGGGAGGAAAAACTGTTTTTT.

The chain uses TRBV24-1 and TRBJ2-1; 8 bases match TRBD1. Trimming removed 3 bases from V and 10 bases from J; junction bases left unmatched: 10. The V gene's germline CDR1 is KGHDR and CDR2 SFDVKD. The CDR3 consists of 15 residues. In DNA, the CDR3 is TGTGCCACCAGTGATCCCACTGGACAGGGAAAGGAGCAGTTCTTC. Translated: CATSDPTGQGKEQFF.

CDR3 DNA: TGTGCCAGCAGCCAGGGACAGGGGGCCGCAGAATACGAGCAGTACTTC. Translation: CASSQGQGAAEYEQYF. The chain has TRBV7-4 and TRBJ2-7; TRBD1 matches at 12 bases. The V gene end was trimmed by 5 bases and the J gene end by 4 bases; junction bases not matched to a gene: 9. The CDR3 spans 16 residues. Germline CDR1 SGHVT, CDR2 SQSDAQ.